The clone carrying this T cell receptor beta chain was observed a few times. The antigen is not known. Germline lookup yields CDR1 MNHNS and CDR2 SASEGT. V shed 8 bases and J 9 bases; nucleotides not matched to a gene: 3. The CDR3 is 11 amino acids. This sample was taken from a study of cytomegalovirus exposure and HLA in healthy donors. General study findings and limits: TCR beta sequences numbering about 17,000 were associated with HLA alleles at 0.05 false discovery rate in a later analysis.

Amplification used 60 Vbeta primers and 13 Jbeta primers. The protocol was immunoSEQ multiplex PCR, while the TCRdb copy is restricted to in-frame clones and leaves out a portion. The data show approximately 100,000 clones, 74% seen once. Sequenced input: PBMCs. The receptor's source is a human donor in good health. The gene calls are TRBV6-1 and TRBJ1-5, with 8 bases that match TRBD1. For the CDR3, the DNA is TGTGCCAGCGGGACAGGAGGGCCCCAGCATTTT. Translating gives CASGTGGPQHF.